This T cell receptor beta chain was found in a study of human T cells and chemical hapten exposure. Study at large: Upper-back patches of 0.01% DPC were read at 6 days.

In the source study's methods: From roughly 23,000 to 700,000 TCRs were found per sample, with a median of about 96,000. Via MiXCR, TCRdb re-called the RACE reads, giving one row per CDR3 protein. Here the V and J calls rest on TCRdb's processing, not on the authors' analysis. Counted here are 200,000 to 300,000 distinct CDR3 sequences, 7% to 10% occurring once; the ten biggest clones make up under 2.5%. Regarding time point: pre-sensitization, week 0. Treatment in this sample: therapeutic diphenylcyclopropenone sensitization with weekly scalp DPC. Germline trimming cut 5 bases from V and 5 bases from J; bases unmatched to any gene: 5. The CDR3 consists of 14 residues. CDR1 and CDR2 (germline): MNHEY, SVGEGT. This clonotype was seen more than once but under ten times.

This sequence joins TRBV6-2 or TRBV6-3 and TRBJ1-4; 7 nucleotides line up with TRBD1. The sample consisted of whole blood, taken in connection with sensitization to the hapten diphenylcyclopropenone (DPC). The source is a woman between 35 and 50 years old with alopecia areata. Some clones in this sample may be carry-over from other donors' samples. The CDR3 reads CASSPGTANEKLFF. The CDR3 bases are TGTGCCAGCAGTCCCGGGACAGCGAATGAAAAACTGTTTTTT.